This T cell receptor (beta chain) comes out of a study of control samples from healthy donors and cancer patients. Some clones are missing from TCRdb's copy, which holds only in-frame ones; the method was immunoSEQ multiplex PCR. This table has roughly 94,000 clones, approximately 84% appearing once. The germline V gene has CDR1 WSHSY and CDR2 SAAADI. Trimming cost V 8 bases and J 4 bases, with 17 bases left between them. There are 14 residues in the CDR3. The sequencing input was PBMCs. The clonotype originates from a man in his sixties or seventies with lung cancer. The gene calls are TRBV10-2 and TRBJ1-2; tentatively, D is TRBD1 (6 bases). The CDR3, as DNA: TGCGCCAGCTCCCCCTTGGGGGCAGGCTATGGCTACACCTTC. Amino acid sequence: CASSPLGAGYGYTF.